This entry lists 23 T cell receptor beta chains sequenced from one sample in a study of blood T cell repertoires in COVID-19. Assay used: immunoSEQ multiplex PCR; TCRdb lists only in-frame clones, some missing. The sample includes about 160,000 clones, 83% of them seen just once. Sequencing was carried out using PBMCs or T cells enriched from blood (not recorded which). The source of these receptors is a woman aged 50 to 60 in a cohort exposed to, infected with or recovered from COVID-19 (not recorded which).

The chain recombines TRBV3-1 (or the pseudogene TRBV3-2) with TRBJ2-1; 8 nucleotides agree with TRBD2. There are 17 residues in the CDR3. The V segment lost 0 bases and the J segment 3 bases; nucleotides outside the gene matches: 7. The germline V gene has CDR1 LGHDT and CDR2 YNNKEL (reference sequence). The chain's CDR3 is CASSQEQAGAGYNEQFF. The CDR3 DNA is TGTGCCAGCAGCCAAGAACAAGCGGGAGCCGGCTACAATGAGCAGTTCTTC.

The chain combines TRBV6-2 or TRBV6-3 with TRBJ1-6; 9 positions match TRBD1. The germline V gene encodes CDR1 MNHEY and CDR2 SVGEGT. The length of the CDR3 is 15 residues. Trimming removed 0 bases from V and 9 bases from J; junction bases left unmatched: 3. For the CDR3, the DNA is TGTGCCAGCAGTTACTCGGGACAGGGAGGTTCACCCCTCCACTTT. Its translation is CASSYSGQGGSPLHF.

This clone was detected a few times. J is TRBJ2-3 and V is TRBV28; tentatively, D is TRBD2 (5 bases). Germline CDR1 reads MDHEN; CDR2 reads SYDVKM. The CDR3 covers 11 residues. Trimming took off 7 bases at V and 5 bases at J, with 7 bases between the two ends. CDR3 protein: CASTSQDTQYF. DNA for the CDR3: TGTGCCAGCACTAGCCAAGATACGCAGTATTTT.

This CDR3 is CASSLDRTGETEAFF. The CDR3, as DNA: TGCGCCAGCAGCCTTGATAGGACAGGGGAAACTGAAGCTTTCTTT. The chain joins TRBV5-1 to TRBJ1-1; TRBD1 matches 9 bases. The trim removed 4 bases at V and 5 bases at J, leaving 9 bases unmatched. This CDR3 is 15 amino acids long. Germline-derived CDR1 and CDR2 are SGHRS and YFSETQ.

This clone was seen a single time. This chain joins TRBV5-1 and TRBJ2-3; a weak D match, TRBD2 (6 bases). With 0 bases removed from V and 2 bases from J, the gap between germline ends came to 7 bases. The CDR3 extends over 14 amino acids. Germline CDR1 and CDR2: SGHRS and YFSETQ. CDR3 sequence reads: CASSLGGVTDTQYF. CDR3 nucleotide sequence: TGCGCCAGCAGCTTGGGCGGGGTCACAGATACGCAGTATTTT.

This clone was counted between two and nine times. The chain recombines TRBV24-1 with TRBJ1-2; no clear D gene. Between the trimmed V and J ends, which lost 4 bases and 0 bases, there was a span of 8 bases. This CDR3 contains 14 residues. CDR1 and CDR2 from the germline V gene are KGHDR and SFDVKD. The CDR3 DNA follows: TGTGCCACCAGTGACCGTACTACTAACTATGGCTACACCTTC. Translating it yields CATSDRTTNYGYTF.

The table lists this clone with a few counts. V and J are TRBV7-2 and TRBJ2-1; 7 bases are shared with TRBD2. V was clipped by 3 bases and J by 8 bases; unmatched bases: 7. Germline V gene data show CDR1 as SGHTA and CDR2 as FQGNSA. The CDR3 has 14 residues. The CDR3 coding sequence is TGTGCCAGCAGCTTTGTACTAGCGAGCGATGAGCAGTTCTTC. It encodes CASSFVLASDEQFF.

The rearrangement uses TRBV28 and TRBJ1-3, with 9 bases lining up with TRBD1. This CDR3 is built from 15 residues. V was clipped by 6 bases and J by 4 bases; unmatched bases: 7. The germline CDR1 and CDR2 sequences are MDHEN and SYDVKM. CDR3 loop: CASREQGAKGNTIYF. CDR3 DNA sequence: TGTGCCAGCAGAGAACAGGGGGCAAAAGGAAACACCATATATTTT.

The chain carries TRBV28 and TRBJ1-5; 8 nucleotides match TRBD1. With V trimmed by 5 bases and J by 1 base, 7 bases remained unmatched. This CDR3 contains 16 residues. Germline loops: CDR1 MDHEN, CDR2 SYDVKM. This chain's CDR3 is CASSPTGGQSNQPQHF. DNA for the CDR3: TGTGCCAGCAGTCCAACAGGGGGGCAGAGCAATCAGCCCCAGCATTTT.

This clone came up many times. This sequence joins TRBV19 and TRBJ1-2; D possibly corresponds to TRBD1 (6 bases). This CDR3 comprises 12 residues. V was cut by 10 bases and J by 8 bases, with 17 bases left in between. Germline V gene data show CDR1 as LNHDA and CDR2 as SQIVND (reference sequence). Here the CDR3 reads CATTLGQTGYTF. The CDR3 DNA reads as TGTGCCACTACCCTAGGACAGACGGGCTACACCTTC.

The chain couples TRBV12-3 or TRBV12-4 to TRBJ1-3; D gene uncertain. V was trimmed by 4 bases and J by 9 bases, leaving 10 bases between them. CDR3 length equals 12 residues. The CDR3 loop is CASSSGRGTIYF. For the CDR3, the DNA is TGTGCCAGCAGTTCGGGCCGGGGCACCATATATTTT.

The chain links TRBV5-5 to TRBJ2-7; 10 bases are a match to TRBD2. CDR1 SGHKS and CDR2 YYEKEE come from the germline V gene (reference sequence). The J segment lost 2 bases and the V segment lost 3 bases, leaving 5 bases of the junction unmatched. The CDR3 consists of 15 residues. For the CDR3, the DNA is TGTGCCAGCAGCTCCACAGCGGGGGGGCCCTACGAGCAGTACTTC. Its translation is CASSSTAGGPYEQYF.

The chain employs TRBV19 and TRBJ1-5, with D maybe TRBD1 (5 bases). The germline V and J ends were trimmed by 3 bases and 4 bases, with 16 bases remaining between them. This CDR3 is 16 amino acids long. Germline V gene lookup returns CDR1 LNHDA and CDR2 SQIVND (reference sequence). CDR3 region: CASSMIGGGPNQPQHF. As DNA, the CDR3 is TGTGCCAGTAGTATGATCGGGGGTGGGCCGAATCAGCCCCAGCATTTT.

The chain recombines TRBV2 with TRBJ2-5; D perhaps matches TRBD1 (6 bases). Trimming left V 3 bases short and J 5 bases short, with 16 bases between. CDR3 length: 15 amino acids. Germline CDR1 is SNHLY and CDR2 is FYNNEI. The chain's CDR3 is CASSDGRGVWETQYF. The CDR3 region has the DNA TGTGCCAGCAGTGATGGCAGGGGAGTTTGGGAGACCCAGTACTTC.

On this clone itself: The junction shows a germline mismatch at one end, possibly a read error. This CDR3 reads CASSDRATYKQYF. The CDR3 DNA is TGTGCCAGCAGCGACAGGGCGACCTACAAGCAGTACTTC. The V and J genes are TRBV3-1 (or the pseudogene TRBV3-2) and TRBJ2-7; 7 bases are a match to TRBD1. The germline CDR1 and CDR2 sequences are LGHDT and YNNKEL (reference sequence). This CDR3 has 13 amino acids.

This clone was recorded many times. The genes are TRBV27 and TRBJ1-3, with TRBD1 identical over 7 bases. V was clipped by 4 bases and J by 4 bases; unmatched bases: 4. CDR3 length: 14 residues. Per germline, CDR1 MNHEY and CDR2 SMNVEV (reference sequence). The CDR3 loop is CASSSNRGGNTIYF. The DNA for the CDR3 is TGTGCCAGCAGTTCCAACAGGGGCGGAAACACCATATATTTT.

V usage is TRBV6-2 or TRBV6-3 and J usage is TRBJ2-4; D remains unclear. Germline loops: CDR1 MNHEY, CDR2 SVGEGT. There are 17 residues in the CDR3. Trimming left V 0 bases short and J 0 bases short, with 12 bases between. In DNA form, the CDR3 reads TGTGCCAGCAGTTACTCGAATTTGGCATCAGCCAAAAACATTCAGTACTTC. It codes for CASSYSNLASAKNIQYF.

The V gene is TRBV6-1, the J gene TRBJ2-7, with 10 bases matching TRBD2. Germline V CDR1 and CDR2: MNHNS, SASEGT. With V trimmed by 3 bases and J by 7 bases, 6 bases remained unmatched. The CDR3 is 14 residues long. The DNA for the CDR3 is TGTGCCAGCAGTGACAGCGGGGGGGCGAGGGAGCAGTACTTC. Encoded protein: CASSDSGGAREQYF.

This clone was found once. The rearrangement uses TRBV3-1 (or the pseudogene TRBV3-2) and TRBJ2-5; a weak D match, TRBD1 (6 bases). CDR1 is LGHDT, CDR2 YNNKEL, per germline (reference sequence). CDR3 size: 14 residues. Trimming cost V 5 bases and J 3 bases, with 13 bases left between them. In nucleotides, the CDR3 is TGTGCCAGCAGCGACTGGACAGAAGAAGAGACCCAGTACTTC. Amino acids: CASSDWTEEETQYF.

The chain joins TRBV3-1 (or the pseudogene TRBV3-2) to TRBJ2-3, with D hard to call. The CDR3 extends over 14 amino acids. Germline assignment: CDR1 LGHDT and CDR2 YNNKEL (reference sequence). The germline V and J ends were trimmed by 3 bases and 4 bases, with 11 bases remaining between them. The CDR3 nucleotides read TGTGCCAGCAGCCAGGGCACCCGCCCAGATACGCAGTATTTT. This translates into CASSQGTRPDTQYF.

This sequence joins TRBV30 and TRBJ1-2, with 7 positions matching TRBD1. Germline V CDR1 and CDR2: GTSNPN, SVGIG (reference sequence). This CDR3 is built from 15 residues. The J segment lost 0 bases and the V segment lost 1 base, leaving 5 bases of the junction unmatched. CDR3 bases: TGTGCCTGGAGTGCCATCGACAGGGCTAACTATGGCTACACCTTC. This gives the protein CAWSAIDRANYGYTF.

The chain couples TRBV5-1 to TRBJ1-1; no clear D. Trimming shortened V by 2 bases and J by 1 base, and 12 bases separated the two germline ends. The CDR3 consists of 15 residues. Germline V gene data show CDR1 as SGHRS and CDR2 as YFSETQ. The CDR3 sequence: CASSFGPAGNTEAFF. The CDR3 region has the DNA TGCGCCAGCAGCTTCGGTCCTGCGGGGAACACTGAAGCTTTCTTT.

V is TRBV9 and J is TRBJ2-2; 7 bases match TRBD1. The germline gives CDR1 SGDLS, CDR2 YYNGEE. The CDR3 is 15 amino acids. The trim removed 3 bases at V and 2 bases at J, leaving 4 bases unmatched. CDR3 sequence reads: CASSAGTANTGELFF. The DNA of the CDR3 is TGTGCCAGCAGCGCCGGGACAGCAAACACCGGGGAGCTGTTTTTT.